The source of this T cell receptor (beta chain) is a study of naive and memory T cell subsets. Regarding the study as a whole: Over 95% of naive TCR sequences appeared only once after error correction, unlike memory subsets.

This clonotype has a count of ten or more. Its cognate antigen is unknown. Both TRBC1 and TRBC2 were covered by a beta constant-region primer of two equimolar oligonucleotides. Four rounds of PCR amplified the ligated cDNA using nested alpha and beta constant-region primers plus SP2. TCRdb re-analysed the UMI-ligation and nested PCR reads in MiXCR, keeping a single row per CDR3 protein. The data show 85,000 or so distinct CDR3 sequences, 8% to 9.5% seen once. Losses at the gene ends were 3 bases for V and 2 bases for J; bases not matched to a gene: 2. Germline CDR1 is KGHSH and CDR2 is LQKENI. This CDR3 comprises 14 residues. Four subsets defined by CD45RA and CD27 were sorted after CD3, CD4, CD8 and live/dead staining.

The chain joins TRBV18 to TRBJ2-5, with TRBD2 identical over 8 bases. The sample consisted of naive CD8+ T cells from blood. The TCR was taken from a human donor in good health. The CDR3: CASSPGLDQETQYF. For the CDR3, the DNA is TGTGCCAGCTCACCGGGACTAGATCAAGAGACCCAGTACTTC.